This record covers a single T cell receptor beta chain. Antigen unknown. This entry belongs to a study of T cell responses to AZD1222 COVID-19 vaccine. Study-level results: Increases in Spike-specific TCR breadth and depth were seen after two AZD1222 doses. It was only a handful of AZD1222 recipients who were seropositive at baseline. White British donors predominated, females outnumbered males, and clonal diversity was possibly underestimated.

Sequenced by immunoSEQ multiplex PCR; TCRdb stores in-frame clones only, minus some. The repertoire includes approximately 81,000 clones, about 93% of them detected once, and 4.5% sits in the top ten. The germline CDR1 and CDR2 sequences are KGHSH and LQKENI. Deletions cut 3 bases from V and 3 bases from J, with 6 bases between. The CDR3 is made up of 12 amino acids. Sequenced material: peripheral blood, taken on day 0 of MenACWY control vaccination. This sequence was found in an adult in good health. V and J are TRBV18 and TRBJ2-7; D gene uncertain. CDR3 sequence: CASSPSIYEQYF. CDR3 in DNA: TGTGCCAGCTCACCCTCGATCTACGAGCAGTACTTC.